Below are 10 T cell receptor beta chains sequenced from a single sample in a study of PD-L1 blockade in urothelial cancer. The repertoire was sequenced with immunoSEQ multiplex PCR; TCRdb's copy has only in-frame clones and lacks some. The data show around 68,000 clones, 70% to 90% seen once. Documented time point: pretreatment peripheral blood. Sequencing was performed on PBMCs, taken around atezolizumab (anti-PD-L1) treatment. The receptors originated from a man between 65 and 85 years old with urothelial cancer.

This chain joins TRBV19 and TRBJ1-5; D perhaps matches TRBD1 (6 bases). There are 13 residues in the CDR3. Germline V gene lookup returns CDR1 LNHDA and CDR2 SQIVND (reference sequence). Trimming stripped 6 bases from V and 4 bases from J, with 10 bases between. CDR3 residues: CASSGQTNQPQHF. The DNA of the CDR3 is TGTGCCAGTAGCGGACAGACTAATCAGCCCCAGCATTTT.

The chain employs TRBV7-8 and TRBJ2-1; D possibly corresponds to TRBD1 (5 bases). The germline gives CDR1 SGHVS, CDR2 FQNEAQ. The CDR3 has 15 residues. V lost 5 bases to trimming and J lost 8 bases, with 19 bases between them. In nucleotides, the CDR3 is TGTGCCAGCAGCAAAGCCAGGGCAGGGTTGGATGAGCAGTTCTTC. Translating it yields CASSKARAGLDEQFF.

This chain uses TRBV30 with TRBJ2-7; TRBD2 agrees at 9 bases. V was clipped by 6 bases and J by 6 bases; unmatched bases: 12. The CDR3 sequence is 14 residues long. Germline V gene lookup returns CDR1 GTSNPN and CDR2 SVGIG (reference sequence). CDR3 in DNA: TGTGCCTGTTTTCTAGCGGGGAGGGGTTCCGAGCAGTACTTC. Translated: CACFLAGRGSEQYF.

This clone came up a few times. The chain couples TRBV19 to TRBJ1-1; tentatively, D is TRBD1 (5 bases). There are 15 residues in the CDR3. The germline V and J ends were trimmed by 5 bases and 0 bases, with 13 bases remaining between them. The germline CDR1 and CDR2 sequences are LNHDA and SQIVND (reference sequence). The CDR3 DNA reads TGTGCCAGTAGTCGGGCAGGGCTTATGAACACTGAAGCTTTCTTT. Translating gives CASSRAGLMNTEAFF.

The chain's CDR3 is CASSPQGAYTPGANVLTF. The CDR3 coding sequence is TGCGCCAGCAGCCCACAGGGGGCCTATACCCCTGGGGCCAACGTCCTGACTTTC. The rearrangement uses TRBV5-1 and TRBJ2-6; 9 bases are shared with TRBD1. Germline V CDR1 and CDR2: SGHRS, YFSETQ. This CDR3 spans 18 amino acids. The V and J ends lost 4 bases and 2 bases, in that order; junction bases with no gene match: 10.

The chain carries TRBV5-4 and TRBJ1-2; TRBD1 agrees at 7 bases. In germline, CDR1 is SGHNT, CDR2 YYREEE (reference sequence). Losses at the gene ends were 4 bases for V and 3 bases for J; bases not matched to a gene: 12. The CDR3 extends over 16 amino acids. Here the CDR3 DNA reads TGTGCCAGCAGCGCTCCTGGGGGCAGGGGGGACTATGGCTACACCTTC. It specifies CASSAPGGRGDYGYTF.

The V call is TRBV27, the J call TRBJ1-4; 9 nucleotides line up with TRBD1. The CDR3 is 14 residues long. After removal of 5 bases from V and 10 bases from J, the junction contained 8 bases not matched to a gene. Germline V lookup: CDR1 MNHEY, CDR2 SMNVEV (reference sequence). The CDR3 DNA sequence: TGTGCCAGCAGTGTAGACAGGGGGTTAGGAAAACTGTTTTTT. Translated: CASSVDRGLGKLFF.

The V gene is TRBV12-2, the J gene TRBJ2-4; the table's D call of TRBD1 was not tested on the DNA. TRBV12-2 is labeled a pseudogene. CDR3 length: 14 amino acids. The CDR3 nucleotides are TGTGCAAGTCGCCCCGGGACACCCAAAAACATTCAGTACTTC. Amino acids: CASRPGTPKNIQYF.

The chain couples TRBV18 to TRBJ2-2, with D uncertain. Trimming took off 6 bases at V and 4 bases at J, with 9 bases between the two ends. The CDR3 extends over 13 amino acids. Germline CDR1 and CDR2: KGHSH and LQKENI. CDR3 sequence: CASSPPLTGELFF. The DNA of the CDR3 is TGTGCCAGCTCCCCCCCCCTCACCGGGGAGCTGTTTTTT.

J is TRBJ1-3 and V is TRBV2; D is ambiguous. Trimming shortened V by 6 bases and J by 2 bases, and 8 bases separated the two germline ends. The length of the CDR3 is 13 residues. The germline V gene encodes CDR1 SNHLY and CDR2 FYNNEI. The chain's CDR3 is CASRVDTGNTIYF. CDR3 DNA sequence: TGTGCCAGCAGAGTAGATACTGGAAACACCATATATTTT.